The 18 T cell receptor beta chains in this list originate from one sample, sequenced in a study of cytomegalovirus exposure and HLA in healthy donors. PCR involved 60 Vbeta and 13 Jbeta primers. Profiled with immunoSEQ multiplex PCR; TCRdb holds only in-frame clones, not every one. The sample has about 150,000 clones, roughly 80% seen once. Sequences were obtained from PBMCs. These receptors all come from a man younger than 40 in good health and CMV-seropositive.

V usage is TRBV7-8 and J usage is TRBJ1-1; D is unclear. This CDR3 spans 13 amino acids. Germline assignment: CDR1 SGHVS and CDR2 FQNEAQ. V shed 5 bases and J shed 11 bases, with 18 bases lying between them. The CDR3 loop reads CASSQSAAVTAFF. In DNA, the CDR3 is TGTGCCAGCAGCCAATCGGCCGCCGTGACTGCTTTCTTT.

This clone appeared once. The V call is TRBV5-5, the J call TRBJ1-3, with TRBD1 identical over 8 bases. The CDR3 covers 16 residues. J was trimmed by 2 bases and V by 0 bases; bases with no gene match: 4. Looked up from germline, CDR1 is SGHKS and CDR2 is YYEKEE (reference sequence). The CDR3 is CASSLGPGQAGNTIYF. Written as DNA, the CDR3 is TGTGCCAGCAGCTTGGGCCCGGGACAGGCTGGAAACACCATATATTTT.

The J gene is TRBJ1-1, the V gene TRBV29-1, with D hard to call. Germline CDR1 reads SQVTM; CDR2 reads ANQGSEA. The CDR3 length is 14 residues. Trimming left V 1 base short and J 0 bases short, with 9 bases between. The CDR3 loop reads CSVEVARMNTEAFF. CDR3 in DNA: TGCAGCGTTGAAGTAGCAAGAATGAACACTGAAGCTTTCTTT.

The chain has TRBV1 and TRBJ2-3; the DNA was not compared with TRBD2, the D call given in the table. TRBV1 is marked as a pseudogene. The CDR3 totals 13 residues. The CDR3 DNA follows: TGCACCAGCGTCCGCGGGAGCACAGATACGCAGTATTTT. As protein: CTSVRGSTDTQYF.

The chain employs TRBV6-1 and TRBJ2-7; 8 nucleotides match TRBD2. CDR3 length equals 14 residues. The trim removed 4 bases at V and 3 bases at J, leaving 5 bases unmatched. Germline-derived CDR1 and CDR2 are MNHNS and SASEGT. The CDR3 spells CASSAGGARYEQYF. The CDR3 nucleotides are TGTGCCAGCAGTGCGGGGGGGGCTCGCTACGAGCAGTACTTC.

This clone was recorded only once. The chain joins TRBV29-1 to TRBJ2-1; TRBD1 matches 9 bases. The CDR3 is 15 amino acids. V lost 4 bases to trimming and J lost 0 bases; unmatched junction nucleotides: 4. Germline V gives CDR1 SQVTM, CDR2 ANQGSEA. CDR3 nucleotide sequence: TGCAGCGTTGGGACAGGGGCATTCTCCTACAATGAGCAGTTCTTC. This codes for CSVGTGAFSYNEQFF.

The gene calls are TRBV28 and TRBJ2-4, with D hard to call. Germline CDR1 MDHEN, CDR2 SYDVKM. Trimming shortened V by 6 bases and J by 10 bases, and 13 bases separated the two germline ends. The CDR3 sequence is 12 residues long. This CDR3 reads CASSPYDKIQYF. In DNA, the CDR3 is TGTGCCAGCAGCCCCTACGACAAGATTCAGTACTTC.

The CDR3 loop reads CASSLAWQGSYEQYF. In nucleotides, the CDR3 is TGCGCCAGCAGCTTGGCCTGGCAGGGGAGCTACGAGCAGTACTTC. This chain uses TRBV5-1 with TRBJ2-7; D might be TRBD1 (6 bases). The CDR3 extends over 15 amino acids. Between the trimmed V and J ends, which lost 0 bases and 3 bases, there was a span of 13 bases. Germline CDR1 and CDR2: SGHRS and YFSETQ. The complete variable domain, with remaining parts taken from reference TRBV5-1 and TRBJ2-7, reads KAGVTQTPRYLIKTRGQQVTLSCSPISGHRSVSWYQQTPGQGLQFLFEYFSETQRNKGNFPGRFSGRQFSNSRSEMNVSTLELGDSALYLCASSLAWQGSYEQYFGPGTRLTVT.

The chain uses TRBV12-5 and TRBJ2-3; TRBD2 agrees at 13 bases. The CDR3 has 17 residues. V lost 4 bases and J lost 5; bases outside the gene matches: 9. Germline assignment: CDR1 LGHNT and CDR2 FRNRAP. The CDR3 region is CASGSLLAGGPKDTQYF. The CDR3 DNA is TGTGCTAGTGGTTCCTTACTAGCGGGGGGGCCTAAAGATACGCAGTATTTT.

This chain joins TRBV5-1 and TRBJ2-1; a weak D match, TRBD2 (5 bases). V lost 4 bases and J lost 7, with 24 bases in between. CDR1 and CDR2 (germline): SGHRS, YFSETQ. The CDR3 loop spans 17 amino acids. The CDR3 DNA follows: TGCGCCAGCAGCCCCCAAGCTTCCATCAACAGAGGGAATGAGCAGTTCTTC. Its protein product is CASSPQASINRGNEQFF.

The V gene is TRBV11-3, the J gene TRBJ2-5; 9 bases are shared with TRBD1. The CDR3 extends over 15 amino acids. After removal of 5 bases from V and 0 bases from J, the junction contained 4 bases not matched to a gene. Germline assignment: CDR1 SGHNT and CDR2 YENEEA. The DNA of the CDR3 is TGTGCCAGCAGCCCAGGGACAGGGAACCAAGAGACCCAGTACTTC. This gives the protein CASSPGTGNQETQYF.

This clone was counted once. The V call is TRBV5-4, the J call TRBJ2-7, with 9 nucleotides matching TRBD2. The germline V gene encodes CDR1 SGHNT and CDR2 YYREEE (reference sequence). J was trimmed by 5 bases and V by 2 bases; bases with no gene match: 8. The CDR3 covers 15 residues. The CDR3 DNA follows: TGTGCCAGCAGCTTCCGGCTAGCGGGACTCCACGAGCAGTACTTC. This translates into CASSFRLAGLHEQYF.

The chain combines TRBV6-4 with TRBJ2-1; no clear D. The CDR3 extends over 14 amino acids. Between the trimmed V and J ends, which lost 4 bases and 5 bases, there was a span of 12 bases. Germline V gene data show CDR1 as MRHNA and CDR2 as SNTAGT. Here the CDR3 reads CASSATELNNEQFF. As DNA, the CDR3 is TGTGCCAGCAGTGCGACGGAGCTAAACAATGAGCAGTTCTTC.

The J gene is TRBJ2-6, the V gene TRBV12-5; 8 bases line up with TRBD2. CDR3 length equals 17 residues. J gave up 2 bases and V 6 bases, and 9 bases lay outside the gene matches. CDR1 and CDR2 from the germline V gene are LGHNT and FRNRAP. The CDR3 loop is CASGRGSGNTGANVLTF. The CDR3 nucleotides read TGTGCTAGTGGGCGTGGTAGCGGGAACACTGGGGCCAACGTCCTGACTTTC.

CDR3 nucleotide sequence: TGTGCCACCAGCTCTCCGGGTATAGGCTACGAGCAGTACTTC. This translates into CATSSPGIGYEQYF. This chain connects TRBV15 to TRBJ2-7; D not certain. Germline CDR1 and CDR2: LNHNV and YYDKDF (reference sequence). V was clipped by 5 bases and J by 3 bases, with 14 bases between them. The CDR3 length is 14 residues. Full variable domain (remainder filled in from reference TRBV15 and TRBJ2-7): DAMVIQNPRYQVTQFGKPVTLSCSQTLNHNVMYWYQQKSSQAPKLLFHYYDKDFNNEADTPDNFQSRRPNTSFCFLDIRSPGLGDTAMYLCATSSPGIGYEQYFGPGTRLTVT.

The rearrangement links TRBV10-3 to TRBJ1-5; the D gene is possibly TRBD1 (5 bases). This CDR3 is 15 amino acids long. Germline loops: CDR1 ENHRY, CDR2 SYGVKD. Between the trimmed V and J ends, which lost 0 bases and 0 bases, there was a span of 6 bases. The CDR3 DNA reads TGTGCCATCAGTGAGTCGGGGGGTAGCAATCAGCCCCAGCATTTT. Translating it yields CAISESGGSNQPQHF.

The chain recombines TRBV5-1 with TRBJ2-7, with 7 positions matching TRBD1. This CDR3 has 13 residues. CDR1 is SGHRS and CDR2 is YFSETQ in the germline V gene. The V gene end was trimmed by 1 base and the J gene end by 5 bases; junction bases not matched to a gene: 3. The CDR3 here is CASSLNRGHEQYF. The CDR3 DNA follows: TGCGCCAGCAGCTTGAACAGGGGCCACGAGCAGTACTTC.

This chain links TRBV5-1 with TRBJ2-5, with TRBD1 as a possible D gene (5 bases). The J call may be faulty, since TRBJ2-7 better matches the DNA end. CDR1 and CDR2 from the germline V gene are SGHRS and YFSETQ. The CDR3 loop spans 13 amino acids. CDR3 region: CASSLVWGGEQYF. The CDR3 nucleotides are TGCGCCAGCAGCTTGGTTTGGGGCGGCGAGCAGTACTTC.